The text below deals with one TCR beta chain. Three pembrolizumab responders had their TCRs sequenced. This sample is part of a study of PD-1 blockade in mismatch repair-deficient tumors. Here immunoSEQ multiplex PCR was the method, and the copy in TCRdb shows in-frame clones only, minus some. The repertoire holds over 30,000 clones, with approximately 80% as singletons. Germline CDR1 and CDR2: SGHNT and YYREEE (reference sequence). V lost 4 bases to trimming and J lost 4 bases; unmatched junction nucleotides: 5. The CDR3 loop spans 15 amino acids. Specimen: PBMCs, collected 6 weeks after starting pembrolizumab. The TCR comes from an adult with mismatch repair-deficient cancer. The chain joins TRBV5-4 to TRBJ2-1, with 10 bases identical to TRBD2. CDR3 coding DNA: TGTGCCAGCAGCCTAGCGGGAGTCTTATACAATGAGCAGTTCTTC. It translates to CASSLAGVLYNEQFF.